This TCR beta chain was profiled in a study of T cell responses to AZD1222 COVID-19 vaccine. Sequencing used immunoSEQ multiplex PCR; TCRdb keeps in-frame clones, though not all of them. The sample includes fewer than 95,000 clones, more than 80% seen only once; the top ten take roughly 29%. The CDR3 sequence is 17 residues long. V gave up 0 bases and J gave up 2 bases, with 14 bases separating them. Per germline, CDR1 SGHRS and CDR2 YFSETQ. A word on this clone: The antigen remains undetermined.

General study points: In the spike-specific TCR repertoire, nearly half reportedly target unmutated variant regions.

The chain couples TRBV5-1 to TRBJ1-4; perhaps TRBD1 as D (5 bases). The sample consisted of peripheral blood, taken on day 0 of AZD1222 vaccination. This clonotype was sampled from an adult in good health. For the CDR3, the DNA is TGCGCCAGCAGCTTGGTTGGGGGGACGCTCACTAATGAAAAACTGTTTTTT. It codes for CASSLVGGTLTNEKLFF. The full variable domain, with the rest looked up from reference TRBV5-1 and TRBJ1-4, is KAGVTQTPRYLIKTRGQQVTLSCSPISGHRSVSWYQQTPGQGLQFLFEYFSETQRNKGNFPGRFSGRQFSNSRSEMNVSTLELGDSALYLCASSLVGGTLTNEKLFFGSGTQLSVL.